Below, one TCR beta chain is given with its context. The antigen is undetermined. The CDR3 is 15 residues long. V was cut by 0 bases and J by 6 bases, with 11 bases left in between. Germline V gene sequence: CDR1 LGHDT, CDR2 YNNKEL (reference sequence). This record comes from a study of T cell responses to AZD1222 COVID-19 vaccine. Points from the study as a whole: Spike as a whole was targeted by vaccine-associated CD4 TCRs, dominant at 160-218 and 743-854. A rise in Spike-specific TCR breadth and depth followed two AZD1222 doses. Unmutated variant regions are reportedly targeted by nearly half of spike-specific TCRs. The donor cohort was predominantly white British with a female majority, and clonal diversity may have been underestimated.

Data came from immunoSEQ multiplex PCR; TCRdb stores just in-frame clones and leaves some out. The sample consists of about 120,000 clones, 88% of them appearing once. The TCR sequence derives from an adult in good health. This chain uses TRBV3-1 (or the pseudogene TRBV3-2) with TRBJ2-2; D might be TRBD1 (6 bases). The sequences come from peripheral blood, collected on day 0 of MenACWY control vaccination. In nucleotides, the CDR3 is TGTGCCAGCAGCCAAGAACAGGGACCCCCCGGGGAGCTGTTTTTT. It yields the protein CASSQEQGPPGELFF.